This T cell receptor beta chain derives from a study of human T cells and chemical hapten exposure. Study in general: The study lasted 20 to 25 weeks, and patients were dosed weekly with diphenylcyclopropenone on the scalp throughout. Study findings and constraints: TCRs above 1 in 1000 frequency did not change with DPC sensitization.

Time point given: pre-sensitization, week 0. Documented treatment: therapeutic diphenylcyclopropenone sensitization with weekly scalp DPC. The sample holds a few counts of this clonotype. Its antigen is not known. Each CDR3 protein is one row after TCRdb ran MiXCR on the RACE reads. The profile shows approximately 90,000 distinct CDR3 sequences, roughly 8.5% of them singletons. The sequencing here drew on whole blood, taken in connection with sensitization to the hapten diphenylcyclopropenone (DPC). This TCR came from a middle-aged man with alopecia areata. Some clones in this sample may be carry-over from other donors' samples.

As DNA, the CDR3 is TGCAGCGCAAGAGGGACCCCACGAGGGGGAGAATTAGACATTCAGTACTTC. Its protein is CSARGTPRGGELDIQYF. The chain has TRBV29-1 and TRBJ2-4, with D perhaps TRBD1 (6 bases). V lost 7 bases, J lost 8 bases, and 30 bases lay in between. This CDR3 contains 17 residues. Germline CDR1 and CDR2: SQVTM and ANQGSEA.